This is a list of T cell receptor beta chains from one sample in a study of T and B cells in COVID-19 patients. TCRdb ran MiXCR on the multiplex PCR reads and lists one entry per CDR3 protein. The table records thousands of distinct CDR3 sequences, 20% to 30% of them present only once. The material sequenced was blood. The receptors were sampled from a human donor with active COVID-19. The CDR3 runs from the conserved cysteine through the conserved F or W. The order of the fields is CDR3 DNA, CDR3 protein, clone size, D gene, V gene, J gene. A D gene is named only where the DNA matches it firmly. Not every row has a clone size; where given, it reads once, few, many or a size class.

TGTGCCAGTAGCCTGGGGGACAGTCACAATTCACCCCTCCACTTT	CASSLGDSHNSPLHF	medium-sized	TRBD1	TRBV19	TRBJ1-6
TGTGCCAGTAGTCCGGCAAGTTTGTCCTACAATGAGCAGTTCTTC	CASSPASLSYNEQFF	medium-sized	-	TRBV19	TRBJ2-1
TGTGCCAGCAAACCTAGACCGGGACAGGATAGTTACGAGCAGTACTTC	CASKPRPGQDSYEQYF	medium-sized	TRBD1	TRBV27	TRBJ2-7
TGTGCCAGCAGTTTAGGGTCTACGGGCACCTACAATGAGCAGTTCTTC	CASSLGSTGTYNEQFF	-	-	TRBV27	TRBJ2-1
TGCAGCGTCCAGGGGGTAGGTTACGAGCAGTACTTC	CSVQGVGYEQYF	medium-sized	TRBD1	TRBV29-1	TRBJ2-7
TGTGCCAGCGACCACGGGACAGGGTTAGGCTACACCTTC	CASDHGTGLGYTF	-	TRBD1	TRBV12-3/TRBV12-4	TRBJ1-2
TGCAGTGCTAGAGACTATCTAGCGGGGTCGGGCCGTTATGAGCAGTTCTTC	CSARDYLAGSGRYEQFF	few	TRBD2	TRBV20-1	TRBJ2-1
TGCAGCGCCGGGAGAAGGGATGGAGATGAGCAGTTCTTC	CSAGRRDGDEQFF	medium-sized	-	TRBV29-1	TRBJ2-1
TGTGCCAGCAGTTTTGACAGGTCCATGGGGCCCCAGCATTTT	CASSFDRSMGPQHF	-	-	TRBV27	TRBJ1-5
TGTGCCAGCAGCTTAGCCAGGGTAAATCAGCCCCAGCATTTT	CASSLARVNQPQHF	-	-	TRBV7-9	TRBJ1-5
TGCAGTTGGCCGGAGGGTCGTACCGGGTCCGAGCAGTACTTC	CSWPEGRTGSEQYF	-	-	TRBV20-1	TRBJ2-7
TGCGCCAGCAGCCGGGGGGATAGCACAGATACGCAGTATTTT	CASSRGDSTDTQYF	-	-	TRBV4-3	TRBJ2-3
TGTGCCAGCAGACAGGGCACTAATTCACCCCTCCACTTT	CASRQGTNSPLHF	many	-	TRBV6-5	TRBJ1-6
TGTGCCAGCAGTGGGTTCGGGTCCATAGGGGAAAAACTGTTTTTT	CASSGFGSIGEKLFF	medium-sized	-	TRBV27	TRBJ1-4
TGTGCCAGCAGCCAAGGGGAGTGGAATGGCTACACCTTC	CASSQGEWNGYTF	once	-	TRBV14	TRBJ1-2
TGTGCCAGTAGGGCAGAGAGCTCCTATAATTCACCCCTCCACTTT	CASRAESSYNSPLHF	medium-sized	-	TRBV19	TRBJ1-6
TGTGCCAGCACCCAACCTAGCGGGAGTAGGTACGAGCAGTACTTC	CASTQPSGSRYEQYF	-	TRBD2	TRBV6-2/TRBV6-3	TRBJ2-7
TGTGCCAGTGGGACAGCTTATGGCTACACCTTC	CASGTAYGYTF	-	TRBD1	TRBV27	TRBJ1-2
TGCAGCGTTTGGGGGGCTTATACGCAGTATTTT	CSVWGAYTQYF	once	-	TRBV29-1	TRBJ2-3
TGTGCCAGCAGTGACTCAGGGAGGACCGGGGAGCTGTTTTTT	CASSDSGRTGELFF	-	-	TRBV6-4	TRBJ2-2
TGTGCCAGCAGCTTGGCAAGGGGTGGCTACAATGAGCAGTTCTTC	CASSLARGGYNEQFF	-	-	TRBV7-2	TRBJ2-1
TGTGCCAGCAGTCGGACAGGGGGAACCGGGGAGCTGTTTTTT	CASSRTGGTGELFF	medium-sized	TRBD1	TRBV6-6	TRBJ2-2
TGTGCCAGCAGCCCACCGTGGAGCAGCGGGGGCAGCTCCTACAATGAGCAGTTCTTC	CASSPPWSSGGSSYNEQFF	medium-sized	TRBD2	TRBV5-4	TRBJ2-1
TGTGCCAGTAGTATGGCCCAGGGGAGCAATCAGCCCCAGCATTTT	CASSMAQGSNQPQHF	medium-sized	-	TRBV19	TRBJ1-5
TGTGCCAGCAGTCGGGACTTCGTCGGGACCCAGTACTTC	CASSRDFVGTQYF	-	-	TRBV5-4	TRBJ2-5
TGTGCCAGTAGGAGTAGAGGGGGAGACACTGAAGCTTTCTTT	CASRSRGGDTEAFF	medium-sized	-	TRBV19	TRBJ1-1
TGTGCCATCAGTGAACGGGGGACTAACACCGGGGAGCTGTTTTTT	CAISERGTNTGELFF	few	-	TRBV10-3	TRBJ2-2
TGTGCCAGCAGTGAACTAGCGGGGGGGCCAGATACGCAGTATTTT	CASSELAGGPDTQYF	medium-sized	TRBD2	TRBV6-1	TRBJ2-3
TGCAGTGCTAGAAAGCTGGGGTTACCAACAATGCCGCAGTTCTTC	CSARKLGLPTMPQFF	few	-	TRBV20-1	TRBJ2-1
TGTGCCAGCAGCTTGAGGTCTAGCGGGTATGAGCAGTTCTTC	CASSLRSSGYEQFF	few	TRBD2	TRBV7-9	TRBJ2-1
TGTGCCAGCTCACCCGGGACAGGGCCCCTGGGTGAGCAGTTCTTC	CASSPGTGPLGEQFF	-	TRBD1	TRBV18	TRBJ2-1
TGTGCCAGCAGAAAAAGTCAGGGGGGGTCCGAGCAGTACTTC	CASRKSQGGSEQYF	medium-sized	-	TRBV6-5	TRBJ2-7
TGTGCCAGCAGTCTGGGTGTCTCCGGACTCGGCACTGAAGCTTTCTTT	CASSLGVSGLGTEAFF	-	-	TRBV6-2/TRBV6-3	TRBJ1-1
TGTGCCAGCTCACCGAGGGGACAGTATAGCAATCAGCCCCAGCATTTT	CASSPRGQYSNQPQHF	-	TRBD1	TRBV18	TRBJ1-5
TGTGCCAGCAGCTCAGGGAACTCTGGGGCCAACGTCCTGACTTTC	CASSSGNSGANVLTF	-	-	TRBV6-6	TRBJ2-6
TGTGCCAGCACCCTGGGAGCGGGAGGGCCCAGGGAGCAGTTCTTC	CASTLGAGGPREQFF	medium-sized	TRBD2	TRBV12-3/TRBV12-4	TRBJ2-1
TGTGCCAGCAGCCCTCGACAGGGCCATAATTCACCCCTCCACTTT	CASSPRQGHNSPLHF	-	TRBD1	TRBV11-1	TRBJ1-6
TGTGCCAGCTCACCCAAACTAGCGTCAAGGGGGTACGAGCAGTACTTC	CASSPKLASRGYEQYF	-	-	TRBV18	TRBJ2-7
TGTGCCAGCAGAACGTGGACAGGGTCGGGCGAGCAGTACTTC	CASRTWTGSGEQYF	few	TRBD1	TRBV6-5	TRBJ2-7